These 14 T cell receptor beta chains originate from one sample sequenced in a study of blood T cell repertoires in COVID-19 (TCRdb year 2020). Libraries were constructed by the immunoSEQ multiplex PCR assay. Held by TCRdb, this immuneACCESS table contains in-frame sequences only and omits some clones. Under half of the omission traces to an unresolved V gene where checked; the cause of the rest is unknown. The sample yields around 120,000 clones; about 70% were counted once. About 2.2% of the sample is taken by the ten largest. The sequenced sample was peripheral blood. Receptor source: a woman in her 70s with acute or convalescent COVID-19.

This clone was seen once. V and J are TRBV9 and TRBJ1-2; the D is unclear. From germline, CDR1 is SGDLS and CDR2 YYNGEE. This CDR3 is 13 amino acids long. The ends were cut back, 4 bases at V and 4 bases at J, with 11 bases in the middle. The CDR3 loop is CASSRVGSYGYTF. The DNA for the CDR3 is TGTGCCAGCAGCCGGGTGGGGAGCTATGGCTACACCTTC.

V usage is TRBV4-1 and J usage is TRBJ2-1; no clear D gene. Germline V gene data show CDR1 as MGHRA and CDR2 as YSYEKL. Deletions cut 3 bases from V and 5 bases from J, with 11 bases between. The CDR3 totals 14 residues. The chain's CDR3 is CASSHTLRDNEQFF. The CDR3 coding sequence is TGCGCCAGCAGCCATACCCTTAGAGACAATGAGCAGTTCTTC.

CDR3: CASSLSGGSNQPQHF. CDR3 coding DNA: TGTGCCAGCAGTTTATCAGGGGGCAGCAATCAGCCCCAGCATTTT. V and J are TRBV27 and TRBJ1-5; TRBD1 aligns across 7 bases. V gave up 0 bases and J gave up 1 base; unmatched junction bases: 0. Germline-derived CDR1 and CDR2 are MNHEY and SMNVEV (reference sequence). The CDR3 has 15 residues.

The table lists this clone with a few counts. This rearrangement joins TRBV4-1 to TRBJ2-7; D may be TRBD1 (6 bases). V dropped 0 bases and J dropped 0 bases, with 12 bases sitting between them. The germline CDR1 and CDR2 sequences are MGHRA and YSYEKL. This CDR3 is 16 amino acids long. CDR3 sequence (DNA): TGCGCCAGCAGCCAAGACCGGACAGCCGTCTCCTACGAGCAGTACTTC. It specifies CASSQDRTAVSYEQYF.

The J gene is TRBJ2-7, the V gene TRBV30; 12 nucleotides align to TRBD2. Germline loops: CDR1 GTSNPN, CDR2 SVGIG (reference sequence). The CDR3 extends over 16 amino acids. Trimming removed 4 bases from V and 1 base from J; junction bases left unmatched: 8. CDR3 protein: CAWNTATSGRSYEQYF. The CDR3, as DNA: TGTGCCTGGAACACGGCGACTAGCGGGAGATCCTACGAGCAGTACTTC.

This rearrangement joins TRBV2 to TRBJ1-1; 10 bases align to TRBD1. Germline V gene sequence: CDR1 SNHLY, CDR2 FYNNEI. The CDR3 is 14 amino acids. Trimming cost V 4 bases and J 5 bases; bases outside gene matches: 4. DNA for the CDR3: TGTGCCAGCAGTGGACAGGGGGCGAGAACTGAAGCTTTCTTT. Encoded protein: CASSGQGARTEAFF.

This clone was seen more than once but under ten times. CDR3 DNA sequence: TGTGCCAGCAGCTCCTCCCGAACTAGCGGAGTCTACGAGCAGTACTTC. It yields the protein CASSSSRTSGVYEQYF. The chain is built from TRBV7-8 and TRBJ2-7, with TRBD2 matching over 8 bases. The J segment lost 3 bases and the V segment lost 4 bases, leaving 11 bases of the junction unmatched. Germline V gene data show CDR1 as SGHVS and CDR2 as FQNEAQ. This CDR3 is built from 16 residues.

The J gene is TRBJ1-2, the V gene TRBV3-1 (or the pseudogene TRBV3-2); D unclear. The CDR3 extends over 10 amino acids. V lost 9 bases and J 8 bases, leaving 10 bases between the germline ends. Per the germline V gene, CDR1 is LGHDT and CDR2 is YNNKEL (reference sequence). The CDR3 nucleotides are TGTGCCAGACTCTCTCGAGGCTACACCTTC. The encoded protein is CARLSRGYTF.

The chain has TRBV5-1 and TRBJ2-2; 11 bases are shared with TRBD2. The CDR3 loop spans 16 amino acids. CDR1 and CDR2 from the germline V gene are SGHRS and YFSETQ. Trimming took 4 bases from V and 5 from J; bases not matched to a gene: 7. The CDR3 reads CASSHRLAGITGELFF. DNA of the CDR3: TGCGCCAGCAGCCATCGACTAGCGGGAATTACCGGGGAGCTGTTTTTT.

The chain links TRBV6-1 to TRBJ1-2; 7 bases map to TRBD1. From germline, CDR1 is MNHNS and CDR2 SASEGT. This CDR3 has 14 residues. The V segment lost 1 base and the J segment 4 bases; nucleotides outside the gene matches: 3. CDR3: CASSEDRGGYGYTF. For the CDR3, the DNA is TGTGCCAGCAGTGAAGACAGGGGAGGCTATGGCTACACCTTC.

This clone was picked up a small number of times. The rearrangement joins TRBV28 to TRBJ2-4, with D maybe TRBD1 (6 bases). Germline V gene lookup returns CDR1 MDHEN and CDR2 SYDVKM. V lost 4 bases to trimming and J lost 1 base, with 17 bases between them. The CDR3 sequence is 17 residues long. The chain's CDR3 is CASSSGTSRRAKNIQYF. CDR3 in DNA: TGTGCCAGCAGTTCCGGGACATCTAGGAGGGCCAAAAACATTCAGTACTTC.

The chain employs TRBV29-1 and TRBJ2-7; D call uncertain. Trimming took off 4 bases at V and 1 base at J, with 8 bases between the two ends. This CDR3 spans 12 amino acids. Germline assignment: CDR1 SQVTM and CDR2 ANQGSEA. The CDR3 sequence is CSVVQESYEQYF. The CDR3 nucleotides read TGCAGCGTTGTGCAGGAATCCTACGAGCAGTACTTC.

The J gene is TRBJ2-1, the V gene TRBV19, with 8 nucleotides matching TRBD2. The CDR3 spans 16 residues. CDR1 and CDR2 (germline): LNHDA, SQIVND (reference sequence). With V trimmed by 1 base and J by 5 bases, 7 bases remained unmatched. The CDR3 loop is CASSIAPAGVNNEQFF. Here the CDR3 DNA reads TGTGCCAGTAGTATAGCCCCAGCGGGAGTGAACAATGAGCAGTTCTTC.

The V gene is TRBV5-8, the J gene TRBJ1-1; D possibly corresponds to TRBD1 (6 bases). The CDR3 spans 14 residues. Germline CDR1 is SGHTS and CDR2 is YDEGEE. Trimming pared 4 bases from V and 1 base from J, leaving 11 bases between. The CDR3 loop reads CASSLGTSNTEAFF. The CDR3 DNA reads TGTGCCAGCAGCCTCGGGACATCGAACACTGAAGCTTTCTTT.